Shown below are 4 T cell receptor beta chains from a single sample sequenced in a study of T cells in women clearing cervical HPV infection. Assay: immunoSEQ multiplex PCR; the TCRdb copy retains only in-frame clones and omits some. Found here are 25,000 to 35,000 clones; the top ten clones hold 6% to 7%. The sequenced sample consisted of blood buffy coat. These receptors were taken from a woman aged 18 to 69 with a cervical HPV16 infection that either progressed to CIN3+ or cleared (not recorded which).

Note on this clone: The read is 3 residues too short to cover the CDR3 end, so that end is filled in from the germline J gene. This chain joins TRBV7-2 and TRBJ2-3, with D unclear. Trimming shortened V by 3 bases and J by 5 bases, and 6 bases separated the two germline ends. This CDR3 spans 12 amino acids. Germline V gives CDR1 SGHTA, CDR2 FQGNSA. CDR3 protein: CASSFLVDTQYF. Partial CDR3 DNA: TGTGCCAGCAGCTTCCTAGTAGATACG.

In the case of this clone: Sequencing ends 3 residues short of the CDR3 end; the germline J gene provides the rest. The rearrangement uses TRBV19 and TRBJ1-2; the match to TRBD1 covers 10 bases. This CDR3 region has 15 residues. CDR1 and CDR2 from the germline V gene are LNHDA and SQIVND (reference sequence). CDR3 DNA (partial): TGTGCCAGTAGTATTCCGGGACAGGGGCGCTACGAC. The encoded protein is CASSIPGQGRYD. The CDR3, in full, reads CASSIPGQGRYDYTF.

In regard to this clone: The read stops 3 residues short of the end of the CDR3; the missing end is completed from the germline J gene. The V and J genes are TRBV6-2 or TRBV6-3 and TRBJ1-2; no definite D call. Germline values: CDR1 MNHEY, CDR2 SVGEGT. The CDR3 extends over 12 amino acids. The sequenced CDR3 bases are TGTGCCAGCAGCTGGACTTTTTACGAC. This gives the protein CASSWTFYD. The whole CDR3 reads CASSWTFYDYTF.

The CDR3 reads CASTFRDRGGEQFF. CDR3 DNA (partial): TGTGCCAGCACCTTCCGGGACAGGGGGGGTGAG. This chain links TRBV6-2 or TRBV6-3 with TRBJ2-1; 11 nucleotides align to TRBD1. The CDR3 end is not reached by the read, which stops 3 residues before it; the germline J gene fills it in. V shed 7 bases and J 9 bases; nucleotides not matched to a gene: 8. The CDR3 has 14 amino acids. The germline CDR1 and CDR2 sequences are MNHEY and SVGEGT.